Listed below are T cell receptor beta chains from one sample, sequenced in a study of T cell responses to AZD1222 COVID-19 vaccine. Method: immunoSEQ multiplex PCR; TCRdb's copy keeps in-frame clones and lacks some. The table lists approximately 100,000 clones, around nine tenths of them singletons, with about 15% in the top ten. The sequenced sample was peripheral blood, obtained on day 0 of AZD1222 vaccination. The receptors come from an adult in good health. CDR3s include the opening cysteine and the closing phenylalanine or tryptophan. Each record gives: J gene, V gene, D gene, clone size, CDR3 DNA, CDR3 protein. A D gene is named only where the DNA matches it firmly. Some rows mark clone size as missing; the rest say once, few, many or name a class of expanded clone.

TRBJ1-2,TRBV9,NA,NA,TGTGCCAGCAGCGTAGGTGGCCAAAGGGGCTACACCTTC,CASSVGGQRGYTF
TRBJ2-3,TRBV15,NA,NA,TGTGCCACCAGCACCAGGAGGGTAAGGGATACGCAGTATTTT,CATSTRRVRDTQYF
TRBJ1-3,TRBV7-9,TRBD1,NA,TGTGCCAGCAGCCCGGACAGGGCTGGAAACACCATATATTTT,CASSPDRAGNTIYF
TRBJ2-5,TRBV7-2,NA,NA,TGTGCCAGCAGCTTAACGAGAGGATGGGAGACCCAGTACTTC,CASSLTRGWETQYF
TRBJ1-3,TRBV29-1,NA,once,TGCAGCGTTGCTAAAGGAAGCTCTGGAAACACCATATATTTT,CSVAKGSSGNTIYF
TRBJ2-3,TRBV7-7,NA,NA,TGTGCCAGCAGCTTACTAGGGGGGACAGATACGCAGTATTTT,CASSLLGGTDTQYF
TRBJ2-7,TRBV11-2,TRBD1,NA,TGTGCCAGCAGCCCCACGTCCCGGGACAGGGGTAGCTCCTACGAGCAGTACTTC,CASSPTSRDRGSSYEQYF
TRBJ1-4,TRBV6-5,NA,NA,TGTGCCAGCAGAAGGGACGGGAATGAAAAACTGTTTTTT,CASRRDGNEKLFF
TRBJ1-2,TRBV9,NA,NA,TGTGCCAGCAGCGCTCGTGATAGTGGGGTTTATGGCTACACCTTC,CASSARDSGVYGYTF
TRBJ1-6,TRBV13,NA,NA,TGTGCCACCACGAGGCGCGGTTCACCCCTCCACTTT,CATTRRGSPLHF
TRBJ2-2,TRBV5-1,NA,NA,TGCGCCAGCAGCTTGGGCCAGGGTGACCCCCGATTGTTTTTT,CASSLGQGDPRLFF
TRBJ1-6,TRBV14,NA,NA,TGTGCCAGCAGCTTTAGGGGATTGGGTTCACCCCTCCACTTT,CASSFRGLGSPLHF
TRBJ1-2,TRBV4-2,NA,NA,TGTGCCAGCAGCCAAGGTCGGGGACCAGTCGCCGCCTTC,CASSQGRGPVAAF
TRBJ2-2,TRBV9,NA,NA,TGTGCCAGCAGCGTAGGGGTTCTGACCGGGGAGCTGTTTTTT,CASSVGVLTGELFF
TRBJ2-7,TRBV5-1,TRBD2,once,TGCGCCAGCAGCCCTCTGTCTAGCGGGGGCTCCTACGAGCAGTACTTC,CASSPLSSGGSYEQYF
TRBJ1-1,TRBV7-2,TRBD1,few,TGTGCCAGCAGCTCGGGACAGGGGGGGAACACTGAAGCTTTCTTT,CASSSGQGGNTEAFF
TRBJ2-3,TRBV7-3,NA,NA,TGTGCCAGCAGCTTAATTAGCACAGATACGCAGTATTTT,CASSLISTDTQYF
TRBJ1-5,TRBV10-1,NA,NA,TGCGCCAGCAGTGAGTCGGATGTTTACAGGGACCACAATCAGCCCCAGCATTTT,CASSESDVYRDHNQPQHF
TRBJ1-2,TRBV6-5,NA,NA,TGTGCCAGCCTTGACAGTGTCTATGGCTACACCTTC,CASLDSVYGYTF
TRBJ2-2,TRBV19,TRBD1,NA,TGTGCCAGTAACCGGGACAGGGGGACCGGGGAGCTGTTTTTT,CASNRDRGTGELFF
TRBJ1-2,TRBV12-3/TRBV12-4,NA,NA,TGTGCCAGCAGCCCCGCGGGGCCCTATGGCTACACCTTC,CASSPAGPYGYTF
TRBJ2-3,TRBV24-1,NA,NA,TGTGCCACCAGCGAGGGGACAGATACGCAGTATTTT,CATSEGTDTQYF
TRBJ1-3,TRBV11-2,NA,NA,TGTGCCAGCAGCTTAGTATTGAGCTCTGGAAACACCATATATTTT,CASSLVLSSGNTIYF
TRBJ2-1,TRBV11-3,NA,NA,TGTGCCAGCAGCTTCCCCCCGAGCTCCTACAATGAGCAGTTCTTC,CASSFPPSSYNEQFF
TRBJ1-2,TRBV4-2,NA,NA,TGTGCCAGCAGCCAAGATCTCCCGGGTAACTATGGCTACACCTTC,CASSQDLPGNYGYTF
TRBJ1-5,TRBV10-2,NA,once,TGCGCCAGCACTAACGACAAGTACAATCAGCCCCAGCATTTT,CASTNDKYNQPQHF
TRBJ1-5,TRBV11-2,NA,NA,TGTGCCAGCAGCCAAGGACCAGGCCCCAATCAGCCCCAGCATTTT,CASSQGPGPNQPQHF
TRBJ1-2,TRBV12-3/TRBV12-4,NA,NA,TGTGCCACCCCCCGGCGCGGCTACACCTTC,CATPRRGYTF
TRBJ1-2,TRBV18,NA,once,TGTGCCAGCTCACCAGCCGGCGGGTTCGACTATGGCTACACCTTC,CASSPAGGFDYGYTF
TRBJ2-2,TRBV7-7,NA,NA,TGTGCCAGCAGCTCCACACCGGGGGGCAGCACCGGGGAGCTGTTTTTT,CASSSTPGGSTGELFF
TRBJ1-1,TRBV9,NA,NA,TGTGCCAGCAGCCCTAGCCGGGCCCCGGGCACTGAAGCTTTCTTT,CASSPSRAPGTEAFF
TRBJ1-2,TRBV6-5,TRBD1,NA,TGTGCCAGCTCTAGGGGGCACTATGGCTACACCTTC,CASSRGHYGYTF
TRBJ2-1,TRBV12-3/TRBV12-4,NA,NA,TGTGCCAGCAGCCCTGGGTACGGGGATGAGCAGTTCTTC,CASSPGYGDEQFF
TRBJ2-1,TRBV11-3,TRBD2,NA,TGTGCCAGCAGCTTAGCGATAGCGGGTGTGGGGAATGAGCAGTTCTTC,CASSLAIAGVGNEQFF
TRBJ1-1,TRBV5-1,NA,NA,TGCGCCAGCAGCTTAAATACAGGGAACACTGAAGCTTTCTTT,CASSLNTGNTEAFF
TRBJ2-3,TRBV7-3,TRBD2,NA,TGTGCCAGCAGCGCGAGGGGGACTAGCGGTCTGAGCACAGATACGCAGTATTTT,CASSARGTSGLSTDTQYF
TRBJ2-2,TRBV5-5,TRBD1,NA,TGTGCCCGCCGCGCGGCGGGGACAGGGGGCTCCGGGGAGCTGTTTTTT,CARRAAGTGGSGELFF
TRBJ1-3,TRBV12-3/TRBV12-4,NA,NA,TGTGCCAGCAGTCCCTTCGGAAACACCATATATTTT,CASSPFGNTIYF
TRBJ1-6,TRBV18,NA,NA,TGTGCCAGCTCACCACCGGGTAGGAGCTCCTATAATTCACCCCTCCACTTT,CASSPPGRSSYNSPLHF
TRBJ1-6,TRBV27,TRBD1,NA,TGTGCCAGCAGTTTGAACAGGGGAAATTCACCCCTCCACTTT,CASSLNRGNSPLHF
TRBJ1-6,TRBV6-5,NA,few,TGTGCCAGCAGGGACTTAGTCGCCTATAATTCACCCCTCCACTTT,CASRDLVAYNSPLHF
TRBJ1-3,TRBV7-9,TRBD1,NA,TGTGCCAGCAGCTTAGCCCAAAGACAGGGGGCCACTGGAAACACCATATATTTT,CASSLAQRQGATGNTIYF
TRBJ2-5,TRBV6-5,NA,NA,TGTGCCAGCAGTTACCGGGCAGGGGTTTCGGAGACCCAGTACTTC,CASSYRAGVSETQYF
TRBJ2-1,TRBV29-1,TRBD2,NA,TGCAGCGGTTGGAACTCGGGACTACCTAACAATGAGCAGTTCTTC,CSGWNSGLPNNEQFF
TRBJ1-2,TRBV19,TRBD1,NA,TGTGCCAGTAGTACCCCAGGGGGGTATGGCTACACCTTC,CASSTPGGYGYTF
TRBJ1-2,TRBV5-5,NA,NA,TGTGCCAGCAGCTTGGTGGCGGGGGCGCAGGATGGCTACACCTTC,CASSLVAGAQDGYTF
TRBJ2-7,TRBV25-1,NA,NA,TGTGCCAGCAGTACCTCTATCACCCGATCCTACGAGCAGTACTTC,CASSTSITRSYEQYF
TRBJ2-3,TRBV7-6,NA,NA,TGTGCCAGCAGCTTAGCGGATGGGGGCACAGATACGCAGTATTTT,CASSLADGGTDTQYF
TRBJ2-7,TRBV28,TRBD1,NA,TGTGCCAGCAGTCCAGCCGGGACAGGGGGGTTCGAGCAGTACTTC,CASSPAGTGGFEQYF
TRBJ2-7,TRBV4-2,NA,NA,TGTGCCAGCAGCCCCGACTTCTACGAGCAGTACTTC,CASSPDFYEQYF
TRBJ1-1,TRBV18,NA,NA,TGTGCCAGCTCAAGGATGCGTGGGAACACTGAAGCTTTCTTT,CASSRMRGNTEAFF
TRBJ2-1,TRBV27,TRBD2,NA,TGTGCCAGCAGTTTAGGGACTAGCGGGAGAGGGGATGAGCAGTTCTTC,CASSLGTSGRGDEQFF
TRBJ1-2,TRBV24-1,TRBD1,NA,TGTGCCACCAGTGATTTTGGGACAGGGTCTGATGGCTACACCTTC,CATSDFGTGSDGYTF
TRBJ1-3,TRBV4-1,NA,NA,TGCGCCAGCAGCCAAGATTATACGGGAAACACCATATATTTT,CASSQDYTGNTIYF
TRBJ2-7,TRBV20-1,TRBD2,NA,TGCAGTGCTAGTGAGCGACTAGCGGGGGGTATCAAAGGCGAGCAGTACTTC,CSASERLAGGIKGEQYF
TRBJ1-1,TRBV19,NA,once,TGTGCCAGTTCCCCATACAGGGATAGTGAAGCTTTCTTT,CASSPYRDSEAFF
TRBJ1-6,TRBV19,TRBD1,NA,TGTGCCAGTAAGGGGACAGCGAGCTCGGGGCATAATTCACCCCTCCACTTT,CASKGTASSGHNSPLHF
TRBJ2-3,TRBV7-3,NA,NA,TGTGCCAGCAGCTTATATGGCCGCGGGGCAGGGACTCGTCCTAGCACAGATACGCAGTATTTT,CASSLYGRGAGTRPSTDTQYF
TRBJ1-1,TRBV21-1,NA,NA,TGTGCCAGCAGCAACCTGACCAGTCTCCGCTTTTCGGGGAACACTGAAGCTTTCTTT,CASSNLTSLRFSGNTEAFF
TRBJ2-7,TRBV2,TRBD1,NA,TGTGCCAGCAGAGGACATGGGACAGGGGACGAGCAGTACTTC,CASRGHGTGDEQYF